A single sample is the source of the 4 T cell receptor beta chains below, sequenced in a study of identical twins. TCRdb itself ran the 5' RACE reads through MiXCR, one entry per CDR3 protein. The profile covers 1.5 million to 2 million distinct CDR3 sequences, with around 33% appearing a single time and less than 0.35% taken by the ten largest. Source material: cord blood. Receptors were obtained from a newborn girl in good health.

The rearrangement uses TRBV6-5 and TRBJ2-5; a weak D match, TRBD2 (7 bases). The better agreement between TRBJ2-7 and the DNA end casts doubt on the J call. Per germline, CDR1 MNHEY and CDR2 SVGAGI. The CDR3 is 17 residues long. The CDR3 bases are TGTGCCAGCAGTTACAGGGGGGGTCCCGGCTATGACTACGAGCAGTACTTC. Its protein is CASSYRGGPGYDYEQYF.

This rearrangement joins TRBV28 to TRBJ2-7; D gene ambiguous. This CDR3 has 11 amino acids. Germline V gives CDR1 MDHEN, CDR2 SYDVKM. DNA of the CDR3: TGTGCTGCGGCAGGAAACTACGAGCAGTACTTC. This codes for CAAAGNYEQYF.

V and J are TRBV4-2 and TRBJ2-1; TRBD2 agrees at 13 bases. With the DNA end fitting TRBJ2-7 better, the J assignment may be wrong. The length of the CDR3 is 20 residues. Germline assignment: CDR1 LGHNA and CDR2 YNFKEQ. The CDR3 region has the DNA TGTGCCAGCAGCCAAGAGGGGCCCGGGACTAGCGGGACATTCTACAATGAGCAGTACTTC. It specifies CASSQEGPGTSGTFYNEQYF.

V is TRBV5-1 and J is TRBJ2-3; 8 bases map to TRBD2. CDR1 is SGHRS and CDR2 is YFSETQ in the germline V gene. The CDR3 runs 16 residues. The V segment lost 0 bases and the J segment 5 bases; nucleotides outside the gene matches: 8. This CDR3 reads CASSLGGTAGGDTQYF. CDR3 DNA: TGCGCCAGCAGCTTGGGCGGGACGGCGGGGGGAGATACGCAGTATTTT.